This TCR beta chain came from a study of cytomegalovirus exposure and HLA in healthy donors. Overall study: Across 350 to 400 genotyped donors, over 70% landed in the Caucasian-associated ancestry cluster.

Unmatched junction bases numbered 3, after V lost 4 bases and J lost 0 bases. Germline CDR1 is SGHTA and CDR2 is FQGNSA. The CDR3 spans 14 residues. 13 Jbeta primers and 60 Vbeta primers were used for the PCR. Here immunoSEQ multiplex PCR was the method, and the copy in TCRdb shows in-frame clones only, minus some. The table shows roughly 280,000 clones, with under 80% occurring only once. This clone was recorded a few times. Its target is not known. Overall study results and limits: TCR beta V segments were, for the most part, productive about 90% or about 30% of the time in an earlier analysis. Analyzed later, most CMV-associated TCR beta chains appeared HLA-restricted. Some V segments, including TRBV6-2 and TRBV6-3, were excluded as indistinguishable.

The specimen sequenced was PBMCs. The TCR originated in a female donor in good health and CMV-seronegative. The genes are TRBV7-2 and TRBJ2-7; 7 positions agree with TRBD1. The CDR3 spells CASSSDRVSYEQYF. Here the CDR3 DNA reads TGTGCCAGCAGCTCCGACAGGGTCTCCTACGAGCAGTACTTC.